The subject of this entry is one T cell receptor beta chain. Using immunoSEQ multiplex PCR, the repertoire was profiled, and TCRdb retains in-frame clones only, with some absent. This sample has about 710,000 clones, with approximately 89% found just once. This sample was taken from a study of shared T cell receptors in the human thymus. V lost 6 bases to trimming and J lost 4 bases, with 12 bases between them. The CDR3 sequence is 13 residues long. In germline, CDR1 is MNHEY, CDR2 SMNVEV (reference sequence). This sample was shared with a second study, whose subject was human thymus T cells. That work adds: From resections taken during corrective heart surgery, the thymus tissue was obtained.

The rearrangement uses TRBV27 and TRBJ1-2, with a tentative D call TRBD1 (5 bases). The sample was thymocytes. The TCR was taken from a boy under two years old with a congenital heart defect. The CDR3 is CASSRGEGYGYTF. The CDR3 nucleotides are TGTGCCAGCAGCCGGGGGGAGGGCTATGGCTACACCTTC.